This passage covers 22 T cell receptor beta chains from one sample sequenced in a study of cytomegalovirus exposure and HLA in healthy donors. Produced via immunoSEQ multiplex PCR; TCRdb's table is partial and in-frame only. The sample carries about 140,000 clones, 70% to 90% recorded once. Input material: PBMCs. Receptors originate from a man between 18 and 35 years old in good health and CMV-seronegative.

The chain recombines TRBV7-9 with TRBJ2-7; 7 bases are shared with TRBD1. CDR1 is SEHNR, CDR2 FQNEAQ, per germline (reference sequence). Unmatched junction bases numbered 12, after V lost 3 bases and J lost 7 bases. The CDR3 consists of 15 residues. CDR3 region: CASSFDLTGTLEQYF. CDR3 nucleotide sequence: TGTGCCAGCAGCTTTGACCTGACAGGGACCCTGGAGCAGTACTTC.

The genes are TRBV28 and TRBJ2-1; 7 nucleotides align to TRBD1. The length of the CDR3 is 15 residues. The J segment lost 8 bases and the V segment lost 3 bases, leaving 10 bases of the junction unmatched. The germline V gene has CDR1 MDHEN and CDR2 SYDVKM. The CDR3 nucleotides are TGTGCCAGCAGTTTTGTAGACAGGGTGGGCGATGAGCAGTTCTTC. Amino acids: CASSFVDRVGDEQFF.

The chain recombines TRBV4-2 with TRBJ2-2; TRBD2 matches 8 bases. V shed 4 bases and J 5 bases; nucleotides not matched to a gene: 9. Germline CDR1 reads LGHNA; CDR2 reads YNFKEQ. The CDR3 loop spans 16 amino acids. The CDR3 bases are TGTGCCAGCAGCCTGCGTAGCGGGATAAGGACCGGGGAGCTGTTTTTT. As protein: CASSLRSGIRTGELFF.

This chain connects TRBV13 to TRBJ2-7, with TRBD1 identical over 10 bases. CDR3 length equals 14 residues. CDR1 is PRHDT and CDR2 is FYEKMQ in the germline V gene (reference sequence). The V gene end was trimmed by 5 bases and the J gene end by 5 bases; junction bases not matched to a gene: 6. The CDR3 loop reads CASSSRQGANEQYF. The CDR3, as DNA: TGTGCCAGCAGCAGCCGACAGGGGGCGAACGAGCAGTACTTC.

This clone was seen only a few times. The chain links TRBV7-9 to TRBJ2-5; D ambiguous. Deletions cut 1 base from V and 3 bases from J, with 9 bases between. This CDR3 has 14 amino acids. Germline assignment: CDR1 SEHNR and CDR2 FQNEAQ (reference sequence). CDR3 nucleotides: TGTGCCAGCAGCTTAGGGCGCAGCGAAGAGACCCAGTACTTC. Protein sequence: CASSLGRSEETQYF. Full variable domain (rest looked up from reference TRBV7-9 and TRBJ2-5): DTGVSQNPRHKITKRGQNVTFRCDPISEHNRLYWYRQTLGQGPEFLTYFQNEAQLEKSRLLSDRFSAERPKGSFSTLEIQRTEQGDSAMYLCASSLGRSEETQYFGPGTRLLVL.

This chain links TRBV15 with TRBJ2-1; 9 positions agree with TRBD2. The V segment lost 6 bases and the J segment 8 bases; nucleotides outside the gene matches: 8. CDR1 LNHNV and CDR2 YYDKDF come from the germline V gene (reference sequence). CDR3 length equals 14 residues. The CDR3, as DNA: TGTGCCACCAGTCCGCGGGAGGGCCGGTATGAGCAGTTCTTC. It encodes CATSPREGRYEQFF.

The CDR3 here is CASSPDGGYNSPLHF. As DNA, the CDR3 is TGTGCCAGCAGCCCAGACGGGGGTTATAATTCACCCCTCCACTTT. The chain carries TRBV5-6 and TRBJ1-6; D possibly corresponds to TRBD1 (5 bases). CDR3 length equals 15 residues. Trimming took off 4 bases at V and 4 bases at J, with 12 bases between the two ends. CDR1 and CDR2 (germline): SGHDT, YYEEEE.

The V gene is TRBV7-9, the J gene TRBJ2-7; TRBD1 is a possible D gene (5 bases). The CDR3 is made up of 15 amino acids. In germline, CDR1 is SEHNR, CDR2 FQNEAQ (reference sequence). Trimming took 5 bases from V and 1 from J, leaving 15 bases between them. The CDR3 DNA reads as TGTGCCAGCAGCGCAAGGACAATGCCGTCCTACGAGCAGTACTTC. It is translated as CASSARTMPSYEQYF.

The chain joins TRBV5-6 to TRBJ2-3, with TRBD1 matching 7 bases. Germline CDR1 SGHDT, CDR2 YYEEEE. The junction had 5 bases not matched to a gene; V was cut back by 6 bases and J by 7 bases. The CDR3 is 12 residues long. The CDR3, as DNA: TGTGCCAGCACTAACAGGGGTAATACGCAGTATTTT. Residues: CASTNRGNTQYF.

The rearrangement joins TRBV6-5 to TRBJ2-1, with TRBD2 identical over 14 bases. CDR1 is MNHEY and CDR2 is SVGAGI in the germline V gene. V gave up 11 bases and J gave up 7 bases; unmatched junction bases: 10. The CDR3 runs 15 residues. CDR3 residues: CAARGTSGRINEQFF. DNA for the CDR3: TGTGCCGCACGGGGGACTAGCGGGAGAATTAATGAGCAGTTCTTC.

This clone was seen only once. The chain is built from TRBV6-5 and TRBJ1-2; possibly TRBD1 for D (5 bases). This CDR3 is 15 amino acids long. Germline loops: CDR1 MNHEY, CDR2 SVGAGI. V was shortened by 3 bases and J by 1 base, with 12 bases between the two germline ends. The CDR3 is CASSYPGTDNYGYTF. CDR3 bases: TGTGCCAGCAGTTATCCCGGGACTGATAACTATGGCTACACCTTC.

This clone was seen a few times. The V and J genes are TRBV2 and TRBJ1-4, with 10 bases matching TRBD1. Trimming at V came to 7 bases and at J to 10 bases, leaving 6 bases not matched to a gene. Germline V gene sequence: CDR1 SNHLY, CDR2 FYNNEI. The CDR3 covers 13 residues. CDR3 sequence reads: CASTGTGVGKLFF. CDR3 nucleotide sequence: TGTGCCAGCACCGGGACAGGGGTGGGAAAACTGTTTTTT.

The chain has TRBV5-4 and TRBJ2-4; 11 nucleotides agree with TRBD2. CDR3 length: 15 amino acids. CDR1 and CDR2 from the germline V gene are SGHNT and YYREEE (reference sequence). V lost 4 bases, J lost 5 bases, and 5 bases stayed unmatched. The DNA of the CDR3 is TGTGCCAGCAGCACCAAGACTAGCGGGGAAAACATTCAGTACTTC. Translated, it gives CASSTKTSGENIQYF.

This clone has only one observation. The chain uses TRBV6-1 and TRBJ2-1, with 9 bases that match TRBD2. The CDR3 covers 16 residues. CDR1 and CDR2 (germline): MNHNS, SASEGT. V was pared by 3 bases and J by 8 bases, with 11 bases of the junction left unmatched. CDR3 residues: CASSDQPGLAGDEQFF. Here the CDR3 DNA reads TGTGCCAGCAGTGACCAACCGGGACTAGCAGGTGATGAGCAGTTCTTC.

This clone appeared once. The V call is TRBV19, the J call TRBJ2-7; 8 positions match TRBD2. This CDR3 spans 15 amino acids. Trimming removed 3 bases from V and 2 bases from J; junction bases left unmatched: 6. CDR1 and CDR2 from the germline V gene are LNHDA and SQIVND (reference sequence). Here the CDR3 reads CASSIISGKAYEQYF. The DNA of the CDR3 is TGTGCCAGTAGTATTATTAGCGGGAAGGCCTACGAGCAGTACTTC.

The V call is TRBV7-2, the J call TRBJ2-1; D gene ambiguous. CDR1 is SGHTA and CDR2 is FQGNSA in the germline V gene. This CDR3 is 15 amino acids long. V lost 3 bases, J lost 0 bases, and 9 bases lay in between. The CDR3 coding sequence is TGTGCCAGCAGCTTCTTGGCGGCCTCCTACAATGAGCAGTTCTTC. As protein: CASSFLAASYNEQFF.

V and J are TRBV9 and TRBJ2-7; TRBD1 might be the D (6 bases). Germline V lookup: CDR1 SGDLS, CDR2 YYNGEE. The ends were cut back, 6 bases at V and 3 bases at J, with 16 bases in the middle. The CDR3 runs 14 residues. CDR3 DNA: TGTGCCAGCACCAGACAGGACACTCACTACGAGCAGTACTTC. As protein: CASTRQDTHYEQYF.

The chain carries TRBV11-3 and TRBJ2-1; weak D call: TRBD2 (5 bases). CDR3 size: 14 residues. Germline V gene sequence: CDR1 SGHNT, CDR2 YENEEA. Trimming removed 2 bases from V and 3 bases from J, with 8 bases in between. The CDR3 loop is CASSLSGDYNEQFF. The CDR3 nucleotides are TGTGCCAGCAGCTTAAGCGGAGACTACAATGAGCAGTTCTTC.

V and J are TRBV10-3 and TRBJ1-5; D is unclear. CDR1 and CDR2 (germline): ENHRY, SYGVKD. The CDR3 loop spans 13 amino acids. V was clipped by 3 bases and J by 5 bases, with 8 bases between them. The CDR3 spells CAISDGGYQPQHF. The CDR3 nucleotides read TGTGCCATCAGTGACGGAGGGTATCAGCCCCAGCATTTT.

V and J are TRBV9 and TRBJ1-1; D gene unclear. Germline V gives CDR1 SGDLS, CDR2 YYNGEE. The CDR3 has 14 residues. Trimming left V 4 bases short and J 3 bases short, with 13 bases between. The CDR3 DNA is TGTGCCAGCAGCCCACTAGTTAGGGACACTGAAGCTTTCTTT. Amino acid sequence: CASSPLVRDTEAFF.

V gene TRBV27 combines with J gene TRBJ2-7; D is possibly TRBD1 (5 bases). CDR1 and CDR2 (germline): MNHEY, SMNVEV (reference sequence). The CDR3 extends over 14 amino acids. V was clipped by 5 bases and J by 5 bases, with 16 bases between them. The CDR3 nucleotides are TGTGCCAGCAGTCCCACCGACAGTCTGGACGAGCAGTACTTC. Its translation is CASSPTDSLDEQYF.

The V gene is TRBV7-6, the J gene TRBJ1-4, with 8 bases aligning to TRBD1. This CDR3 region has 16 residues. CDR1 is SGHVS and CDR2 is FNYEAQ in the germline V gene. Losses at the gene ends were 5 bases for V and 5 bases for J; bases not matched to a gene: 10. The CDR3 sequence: CASSPRGDRYNEKLFF. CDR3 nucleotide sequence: TGTGCCAGCAGCCCTAGGGGGGACAGGTACAATGAAAAACTGTTTTTT.